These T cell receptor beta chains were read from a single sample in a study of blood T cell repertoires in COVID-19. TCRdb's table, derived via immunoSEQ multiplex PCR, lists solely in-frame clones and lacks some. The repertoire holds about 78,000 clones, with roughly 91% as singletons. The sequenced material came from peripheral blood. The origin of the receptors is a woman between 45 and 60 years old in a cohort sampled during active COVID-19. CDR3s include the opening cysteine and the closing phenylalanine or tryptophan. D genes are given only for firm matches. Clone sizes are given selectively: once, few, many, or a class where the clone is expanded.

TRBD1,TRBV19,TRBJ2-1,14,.,TGTGCTAACCAGGACAGGGGGCTGATGAATGAGCAGTTCTTC,CANQDRGLMNEQFF
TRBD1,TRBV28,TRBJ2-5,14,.,TGTGCCACAGGACAGGGGGCCAGGGAAGAGACCCAGTACTTC,CATGQGAREETQYF
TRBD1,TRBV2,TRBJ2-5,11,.,TGTGCCACTAGACAGGGAGAGACCCAGTACTTC,CATRQGETQYF
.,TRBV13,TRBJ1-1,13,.,TGTGCCAGCAGCCTCCAGATGAACACTGAAGCTTTCTTT,CASSLQMNTEAFF
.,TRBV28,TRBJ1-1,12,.,TGTGCCAGCAGTCTACTCCTCGGGGGAGCTTTCTTT,CASSLLLGGAFF
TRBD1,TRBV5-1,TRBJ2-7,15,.,TGCGCCAGCAGCTATACCGGGACAGGCGCGAGGGAGCAGTACTTC,CASSYTGTGAREQYF
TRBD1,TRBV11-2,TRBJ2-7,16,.,TGTGCCAGCAGCCTTTTCTCCGGGACAGCCGCCTACGAGCAGTACTTC,CASSLFSGTAAYEQYF
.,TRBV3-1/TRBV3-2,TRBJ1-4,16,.,TGTGCCAGCAGCCACTACAGCCAGGGGAGCTATGAAAAACTGTTTTTT,CASSHYSQGSYEKLFF
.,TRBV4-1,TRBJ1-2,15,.,TGCGCCAGCAGCCAAGGGCAGGGCTCTAACTATGGCTACACCTTC,CASSQGQGSNYGYTF
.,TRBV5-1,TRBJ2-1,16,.,TGCGCCAGCAGCTGGGGACTTAAGAGCTCCTACAATGAGCAGTTCTTC,CASSWGLKSSYNEQFF
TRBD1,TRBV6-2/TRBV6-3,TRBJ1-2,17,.,TGTGCCAGCAGTTCCTACCTCAGACAGGGAGTCAACTATGGCTACACCTTC,CASSSYLRQGVNYGYTF
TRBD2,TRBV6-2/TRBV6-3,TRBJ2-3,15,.,TGTGCCAGCAGTCTAGCGGGAGGTGTCACAGATACGCAGTATTTT,CASSLAGGVTDTQYF
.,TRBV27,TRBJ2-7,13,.,TGTGCCAGCAGTTTTCGCGCCCCTTACGAGCAGTACTTC,CASSFRAPYEQYF
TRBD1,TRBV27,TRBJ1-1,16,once,TGTGCCAGCAGTTTTTCCCTCGGGACAGCGAACACTGAAGCTTTCTTT,CASSFSLGTANTEAFF
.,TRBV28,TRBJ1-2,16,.,TGTGCCAGCAAAACTCTCGCAGGGGCGAAAGACTATGGCTACACCTTC,CASKTLAGAKDYGYTF
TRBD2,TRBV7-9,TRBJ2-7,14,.,TGTGCCAGCAGCTGGGGAACTAGCGGGACCGAGCAGTACTTC,CASSWGTSGTEQYF
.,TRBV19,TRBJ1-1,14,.,TGTGCCAGTAGTATGGGCAACTTGAACACTGAAGCTTTCTTT,CASSMGNLNTEAFF
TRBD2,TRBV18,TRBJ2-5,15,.,TGTGCCAGCTCACCCTCACTAGCGAAGCAAGAGACCCAGTACTTC,CASSPSLAKQETQYF
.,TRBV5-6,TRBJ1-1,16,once,TGTGCCAGCAGCTTACAGCGTGGGACACCCAACGGTGAAGCTTTCTTT,CASSLQRGTPNGEAFF
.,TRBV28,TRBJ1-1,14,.,TGTGCCAGCAGCCACGGGGGTATGAACACTGAAGCTTTCTTT,CASSHGGMNTEAFF
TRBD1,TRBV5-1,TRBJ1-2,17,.,TGCGCCAGCTCGAGAGCCGGGACAGGGGGCGCCCCGGCTGGCTACACCTTC,CASSRAGTGGAPAGYTF
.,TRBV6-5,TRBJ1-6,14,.,TGTGCCAGCAGTAAAAGTAGTGCACTTTCACCCCTCCACTTT,CASSKSSALSPLHF
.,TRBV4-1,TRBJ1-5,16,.,TGCGCCAGCAGCCCCTCGTGGGAGGTTAGCAATCAGCCCCAGCATTTT,CASSPSWEVSNQPQHF
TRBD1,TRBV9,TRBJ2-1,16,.,TGTGCCAGCAGCCCTACCGGGACAGGGTCTTGGAATGAGCAGTTCTTC,CASSPTGTGSWNEQFF
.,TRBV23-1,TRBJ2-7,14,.,TGCGCCAGCAGTCCACCCGTCCTCATAGAGGGTCAGTACTTC,CASSPPVLIEGQYF
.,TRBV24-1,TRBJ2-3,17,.,TGTGCCACCAGTGATTATGGGGGCAGCCCTAGCACAGATACGCAGTATTTT,CATSDYGGSPSTDTQYF
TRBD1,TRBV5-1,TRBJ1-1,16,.,TGCGCCAGCAGCTTTTTAGCGGGGACAGGGGGCACTGAAGCTTTCTTT,CASSFLAGTGGTEAFF
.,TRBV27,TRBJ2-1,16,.,TGTGCCAGCAGTTTCTCCCGCTTTGGGGAGTACAATGAGCAGTTCTTC,CASSFSRFGEYNEQFF
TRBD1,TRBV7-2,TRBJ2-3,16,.,TGTGCCAGCAGGCCAAGACAGGGGTCTAGCACAGATACGCAGTATTTT,CASRPRQGSSTDTQYF
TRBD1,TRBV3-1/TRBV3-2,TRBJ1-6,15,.,TGTGCCAGCAGCCGGGGACAGGGGGCCAATTCACCCCTCCACTTT,CASSRGQGANSPLHF
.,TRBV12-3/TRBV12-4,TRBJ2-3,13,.,TGTGCCAGCAGTCCCATCCACACAGATACGCAGTATTTT,CASSPIHTDTQYF
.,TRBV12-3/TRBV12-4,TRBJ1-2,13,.,TGTGCCAGCAGTCCCGGGTCCTCATATGGCTACACCTTC,CASSPGSSYGYTF
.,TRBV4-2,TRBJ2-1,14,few,TGTGCCAGCAGCCAAAGAGGGATGAGCAATGAGCAGTTCTTC,CASSQRGMSNEQFF
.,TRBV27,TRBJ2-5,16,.,TGTGCCAGCAGGAACTTTGGGGAAAGGGGGCAAGAGACCCAGTACTTC,CASRNFGERGQETQYF
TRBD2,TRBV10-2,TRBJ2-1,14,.,TGCGCCAGTGAGGGACTAGCGTCAGACAATGAGCAGTTCTTC,CASEGLASDNEQFF
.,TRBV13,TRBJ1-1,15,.,TGTGCCAGCAGCCCCCCCCAGGGTGGGTACACTGAAGCTTTCTTT,CASSPPQGGYTEAFF
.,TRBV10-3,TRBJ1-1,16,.,TGTGCCATCAGTGGGACAGCCATCTCTATGAACACTGAAGCTTTCTTT,CAISGTAISMNTEAFF
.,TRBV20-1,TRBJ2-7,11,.,TGCAGTGCTGGAGGACACTACGAGCAGTACTTC,CSAGGHYEQYF